The 24 T cell receptor beta chains in this list originate from one sample, sequenced in a study of metastatic and nonmetastatic thyroid tumors. MiXCR was used by TCRdb to re-call the PCR reads. Here the sample spans tens of thousands of clones, 15% to 20% being singletons. Patients were all untreated before their thyroid surgery. The sequencing sample was made of blood. Every receptor here comes from a male donor with papillary thyroid cancer or a benign thyroid nodule (not recorded which). Some clones in this sample may be carry-over from other donors' samples.

This clone appeared many times. The chain joins TRBV7-3 to TRBJ2-1; 8 nucleotides line up with TRBD1. The V gene's germline CDR1 is SGHTA and CDR2 FQGTGA. The CDR3 is 13 residues long. Germline trimming cut 6 bases from V and 11 bases from J; bases unmatched to any gene: 9. Here the CDR3 DNA reads TGTGCCAGCAGTTTCTACCAGGGGGCTCAGCAGTTCTTC. This codes for CASSFYQGAQQFF.

About this clone itself: Its ends do not fully match the called genes, so a read error is possible. The chain carries TRBV7-2 and TRBJ2-5; no reliable D call. This CDR3 has 14 residues. The germline V gene encodes CDR1 SGHTA and CDR2 FQGNSA. This CDR3 reads CASSFKSGKETKYF. In DNA form, the CDR3 reads TGTGCCAGCAGCTTCAAGTCTGGTAAAGAGACCAAGTACTTC. Full variable domain (outside the CDR3, taken from reference TRBV7-2 and TRBJ2-5): GAGVSQSPSNKVTEKGKDVELRCDPISGHTALYWYRQSLGQGLEFLIYFQGNSAPDKSGLPSDRFSAERTGGSVSTLTIQRTQQEDSAVYLCASSFKSGKETKYFGPGTRLLVL.

This clone is medium-sized in the sample. This chain uses TRBV18 with TRBJ2-1, with a weak D call TRBD1 (6 bases). The CDR3 runs 15 residues. With 0 bases removed from V and 8 bases from J, the gap between germline ends came to 14 bases. Germline loops: CDR1 KGHSH, CDR2 LQKENI. CDR3 residues: CASSPPWTVLHEQFF. DNA for the CDR3: TGTGCCAGCTCACCACCGTGGACAGTGCTTCATGAGCAGTTCTTC. Full variable domain (remainder filled in from reference TRBV18 and TRBJ2-1): NAGVMQNPRHLVRRRGQEARLRCSPMKGHSHVYWYRQLPEEGLKFMVYLQKENIIDESGMPKERFSAEFPKEGPSILRIQQVVRGDSAAYFCASSPPWTVLHEQFFGPGTRLTVL.

Ten or more counts support this clone. The chain couples TRBV11-2 to TRBJ2-2; D might be TRBD2 (5 bases). The CDR3 extends over 17 amino acids. V was shortened by 5 bases and J by 4 bases, with 20 bases between the two germline ends. Germline values: CDR1 SGHAT, CDR2 FQNNGV. The CDR3 region is CASSVPAVGAATGELFF. The CDR3 DNA sequence: TGTGCCAGCAGCGTACCAGCAGTGGGAGCGGCCACCGGGGAGCTGTTTTTT.

Concerning this clone itself: A much larger clone sits a single nucleotide away, making a read error possible. The J gene is TRBJ2-3, the V gene TRBV6-1; D may correspond to TRBD1 or TRBD2 (6 bases each). V was pared by 7 bases and J by 0 bases, with 17 bases between. CDR1 is MNHNS and CDR2 is SASEGT in the germline V gene. The CDR3 is made up of 16 amino acids. The CDR3 DNA reads as TGTGCCAGCAACCCGGGGGTTAGGGGGAGCACAGATACGCAGTATTTT. It encodes CASNPGVRGSTDTQYF.

This clone was observed at least ten times. The chain employs TRBV7-3 and TRBJ1-1; TRBD1 matches 9 bases. CDR1 is SGHTA and CDR2 is FQGTGA in the germline V gene. CDR3 size: 18 residues. With 3 bases clipped from V and 0 bases from J, the junction kept 11 bases outside the gene matches. CDR3 nucleotide sequence: TGTGCCAGCAGCTTTCACAGGGGGCTATCCTACATGAACACTGAAGCTTTCTTT. Protein: CASSFHRGLSYMNTEAFF.

This clone appeared a few times. This clone may be a read error of a much larger clone one base away. This sequence joins TRBV6-1 and TRBJ2-7; D gene ambiguous. This CDR3 is 11 amino acids long. Trimming stripped 3 bases from V and 1 base from J, with 1 base between. CDR1 and CDR2 from the germline V gene are MNHNS and SASEGT. CDR3 nucleotides: TGTGCCAGCAGTGAGTCCTACGAGCAGTACTTC. This gives the protein CASSESYEQYF.

A single count supports this clone. Relative to the germline gene, one junction end is altered; a read error may explain this. This chain uses TRBV7-9 with TRBJ2-1; TRBD1 might be the D (6 bases). CDR3 length equals 14 residues. Looked up from germline, CDR1 is SEHNR and CDR2 is FQNEAQ (reference sequence). CDR3 protein: CASILGQGSNEQFF. CDR3 coding DNA: TGTGCCAGCATCTTAGGTCAGGGGTCCAATGAGCAGTTCTTC.

Ten or more counts support this clone. This chain links TRBV4-1 with TRBJ2-3; D unclear. Deletions cut 4 bases from V and 0 bases from J, with 8 bases between. Germline V gene lookup returns CDR1 MGHRA and CDR2 YSYEKL. This CDR3 spans 14 amino acids. In DNA, the CDR3 is TGCGCCAGCAGCCTTCCGTCTAGCACAGATACGCAGTATTTT. It yields the protein CASSLPSSTDTQYF.

This clone has just a few counts. This chain joins TRBV6-2 or TRBV6-3 and TRBJ2-5; the D gene is possibly TRBD2 (6 bases). Germline CDR1 is MNHEY and CDR2 is SVGEGT. The germline V and J ends were trimmed by 2 bases and 0 bases, with 16 bases remaining between them. The CDR3 extends over 17 amino acids. The CDR3: CASSYPGLAVDQETQYF. CDR3 sequence (DNA): TGTGCCAGCAGTTACCCCGGCTTAGCGGTAGACCAAGAGACCCAGTACTTC.

This clone was recorded many times. The chain couples TRBV6-6 to TRBJ2-1, with TRBD2 identical over 7 bases. The germline V gene encodes CDR1 MNHNY and CDR2 SVGAGI (reference sequence). This CDR3 has 16 amino acids. Trimming removed 2 bases from V and 5 bases from J; junction bases left unmatched: 9. CDR3 sequence (DNA): TGTGCCAGCAGTTACACGGGGGGAGGAGCCAACAATGAGCAGTTCTTC. Its translation: CASSYTGGGANNEQFF.

This chain connects TRBV7-2 to TRBJ1-3; D is possibly TRBD1 (5 bases). Trimming removed 4 bases from V and 2 bases from J, with 9 bases in between. CDR1 and CDR2 from the germline V gene are SGHTA and FQGNSA. This CDR3 contains 14 residues. The CDR3 loop is CASSWGTPGNTIYF. The CDR3 region has the DNA TGTGCCAGCAGCTGGGGGACCCCTGGAAACACCATATATTTT.

In this sample, this clone turned up a few times. The genes are TRBV19 and TRBJ1-2; D gene unclear. Germline CDR1 and CDR2: LNHDA and SQIVND (reference sequence). This CDR3 is built from 10 residues. The V gene lost 6 bases and the J gene lost 7 bases, with 6 bases spanning the gap. CDR3: CASRSLGYTF. CDR3 in DNA: TGTGCCAGTAGAAGCCTTGGCTACACCTTC.

This clone was observed many times. The chain is built from TRBV30 and TRBJ1-5, with unresolved D. CDR1 and CDR2 (germline): GTSNPN, SVGIG (reference sequence). Between the trimmed V and J ends, which lost 0 bases and 3 bases, there was a span of 6 bases. The CDR3 length is 13 residues. CDR3 residues: CAWSVSINQPQHF. The CDR3 DNA follows: TGTGCCTGGAGTGTGTCCATCAATCAGCCCCAGCATTTT.

In this sample, this clone turned up many times. V and J are TRBV12-3 or TRBV12-4 and TRBJ2-7; 14 bases line up with TRBD2. The V gene end was trimmed by 5 bases and the J gene end by 0 bases; junction bases not matched to a gene: 6. This CDR3 comprises 17 residues. The CDR3 protein is CASSHIGTSGSSYEQYV. The CDR3 DNA reads as TGTGCCAGCAGTCACATAGGGACTAGCGGGAGCTCCTACGAGCAGTACGTC.

This clone was detected only a few times. The genes are TRBV20-1 and TRBJ2-3, with TRBD2 matching 7 bases. Germline trimming cut 3 bases from V and 2 bases from J; bases unmatched to any gene: 11. Germline V lookup: CDR1 DFQATT, CDR2 SNEGSKA (reference sequence). This CDR3 has 16 residues. CDR3 region: CSASDQRGEFTDTQYF. CDR3 sequence (DNA): TGCAGTGCTAGCGATCAACGGGGGGAATTCACAGATACGCAGTATTTT.

There are many counts of this clone. V gene TRBV12-3 or TRBV12-4 combines with J gene TRBJ1-3; a possible D gene is TRBD1 (5 bases). The CDR3 contains 12 residues. Trimming pared 1 base from V and 14 bases from J, leaving 12 bases between. The CDR3 DNA reads TGTGCCAGCAGTTTAGTCCAGGGAAGAGTATATTTT. The encoded protein is CASSLVQGRVYF.

Worth noting for this clone: A much more abundant neighbour one base away suggests this may be a read error. Other DNA sequences in the same sample also yield this CDR3. The chain couples TRBV9 to TRBJ2-3; D ambiguous. The V gene's germline CDR1 is SGDLS and CDR2 YYNGEE. Trimming stripped 3 bases from V and 0 bases from J, with 11 bases between. The CDR3 extends over 15 amino acids. The CDR3 reads CASSDGGGSTDTQYF. The CDR3 DNA reads TGTGCCAGCAGCGACGGTGGTGGTAGCACAGATACGCAGTATTTT.

This clone has at least ten counts. This chain links TRBV9 with TRBJ2-2, with D hard to call. The CDR3 has 16 residues. The germline V gene encodes CDR1 SGDLS and CDR2 YYNGEE. V lost 0 bases and J 2 bases, leaving 11 bases between the germline ends. CDR3 in amino acids: CASSVVSSTNTGELFF. The CDR3 bases are TGTGCCAGCAGCGTAGTTTCATCAACCAACACCGGGGAGCTGTTTTTT.

For this clone: A much bigger clone sits one base away, suggesting this may be a read error. This chain connects TRBV11-1 to TRBJ1-2; TRBD1 agrees at 12 bases. After removal of 3 bases from V and 4 bases from J, the junction contained 9 bases not matched to a gene. Germline CDR1 SGHAT, CDR2 FQDESV (reference sequence). The CDR3 covers 17 residues. The CDR3 nucleotides read TGTGCCAGCAGCTTGGGGGACAGGGGGCACTACGTCTATGGCTACACCTTC. Residues: CASSLGDRGHYVYGYTF.

This clone was counted at least ten times. The V gene is TRBV18, the J gene TRBJ2-1, with 8 bases that match TRBD2. This CDR3 is built from 15 residues. Unmatched junction bases numbered 10, after V lost 5 bases and J lost 7 bases. In germline, CDR1 is KGHSH, CDR2 LQKENI. The CDR3 DNA reads TGTGCCAGCTCATATTTGGCGGGAGGAGGTAATGAGCAGTTCTTC. Residues: CASSYLAGGGNEQFF.

J is TRBJ1-2 and V is TRBV27; D unresolved. Trimming stripped 7 bases from V and 8 bases from J, with 20 bases between. The germline V gene encodes CDR1 MNHEY and CDR2 SMNVEV (reference sequence). The CDR3 is 14 amino acids. The CDR3 bases are TGTGCCAGCATTTTCCGTTCCGGTCCCTTCGGCTACACCTTC. The encoded protein is CASIFRSGPFGYTF.

This clone showed up many times. This chain links TRBV12-3 or TRBV12-4 with TRBJ1-5; 7 nucleotides align to TRBD1. The CDR3 has 14 amino acids. V gave up 6 bases and J gave up 3 bases; unmatched junction bases: 5. The CDR3 loop reads CASRSGQLNQPQHF. The CDR3 coding sequence is TGTGCCAGCAGGTCGGGACAGCTCAATCAGCCCCAGCATTTT.

The DNA for the CDR3 is TGTGCCAGCAGCCGACCTGAGGAAGGGACCCATGAGCAGTTCTTC. Residues: CASSRPEEGTHEQFF. The gene calls are TRBV11-2 and TRBJ2-1; D is perhaps TRBD1 or TRBD2 (5 bases each). V lost 5 bases, J lost 8 bases, and 19 bases lay in between. This CDR3 contains 15 residues. Germline V gene lookup returns CDR1 SGHAT and CDR2 FQNNGV.